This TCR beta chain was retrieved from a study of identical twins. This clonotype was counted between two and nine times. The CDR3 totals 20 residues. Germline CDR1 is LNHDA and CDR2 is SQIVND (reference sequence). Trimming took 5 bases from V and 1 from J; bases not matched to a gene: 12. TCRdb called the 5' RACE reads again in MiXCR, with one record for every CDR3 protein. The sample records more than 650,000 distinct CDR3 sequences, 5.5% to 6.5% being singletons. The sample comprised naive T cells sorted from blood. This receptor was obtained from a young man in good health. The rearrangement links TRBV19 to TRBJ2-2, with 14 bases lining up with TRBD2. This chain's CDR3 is CASSVDRSGTSGRNTGELFF. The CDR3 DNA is TGTGCCAGTAGTGTCGACCGATCCGGGACTAGCGGGAGGAACACCGGGGAGCTGTTTTTT.